The sequence of this TCR beta chain was determined in a study of lymphopenia after photon versus proton radiotherapy. Study results and caveats: After lymphocyte nadir, photon-treated repertoires showed oligoclonal expansion, especially CD8+ Temra. Under photons, naive T cells and diversity fell while effector/memory populations rose. Only patients who died were analyzed for survival; proton advantage is unproven.

Produced via immunoSEQ multiplex PCR; TCRdb's table is partial and in-frame only. Found here are roughly 42,000 clones, around 86% of them singletons; the top ten hold around 2.2%. A word on this clone: Antigen specificity is unknown.

V lost 6 bases and J 4 bases, leaving 10 bases between the germline ends. Per germline, CDR1 MNHNY and CDR2 SVGAGI (reference sequence). The CDR3 has 13 amino acids. This receptor was obtained from a middle-aged man with gastric cancer. The input for sequencing was peripheral blood, taken from a patient treated with photon-based radiotherapy. The V gene is TRBV6-6, the J gene TRBJ1-3; unclear D gene. The CDR3 bases are TGTGCCAGCAGCCAGGAAGCAGGAAACACCATATATTTT. Its translation is CASSQEAGNTIYF.